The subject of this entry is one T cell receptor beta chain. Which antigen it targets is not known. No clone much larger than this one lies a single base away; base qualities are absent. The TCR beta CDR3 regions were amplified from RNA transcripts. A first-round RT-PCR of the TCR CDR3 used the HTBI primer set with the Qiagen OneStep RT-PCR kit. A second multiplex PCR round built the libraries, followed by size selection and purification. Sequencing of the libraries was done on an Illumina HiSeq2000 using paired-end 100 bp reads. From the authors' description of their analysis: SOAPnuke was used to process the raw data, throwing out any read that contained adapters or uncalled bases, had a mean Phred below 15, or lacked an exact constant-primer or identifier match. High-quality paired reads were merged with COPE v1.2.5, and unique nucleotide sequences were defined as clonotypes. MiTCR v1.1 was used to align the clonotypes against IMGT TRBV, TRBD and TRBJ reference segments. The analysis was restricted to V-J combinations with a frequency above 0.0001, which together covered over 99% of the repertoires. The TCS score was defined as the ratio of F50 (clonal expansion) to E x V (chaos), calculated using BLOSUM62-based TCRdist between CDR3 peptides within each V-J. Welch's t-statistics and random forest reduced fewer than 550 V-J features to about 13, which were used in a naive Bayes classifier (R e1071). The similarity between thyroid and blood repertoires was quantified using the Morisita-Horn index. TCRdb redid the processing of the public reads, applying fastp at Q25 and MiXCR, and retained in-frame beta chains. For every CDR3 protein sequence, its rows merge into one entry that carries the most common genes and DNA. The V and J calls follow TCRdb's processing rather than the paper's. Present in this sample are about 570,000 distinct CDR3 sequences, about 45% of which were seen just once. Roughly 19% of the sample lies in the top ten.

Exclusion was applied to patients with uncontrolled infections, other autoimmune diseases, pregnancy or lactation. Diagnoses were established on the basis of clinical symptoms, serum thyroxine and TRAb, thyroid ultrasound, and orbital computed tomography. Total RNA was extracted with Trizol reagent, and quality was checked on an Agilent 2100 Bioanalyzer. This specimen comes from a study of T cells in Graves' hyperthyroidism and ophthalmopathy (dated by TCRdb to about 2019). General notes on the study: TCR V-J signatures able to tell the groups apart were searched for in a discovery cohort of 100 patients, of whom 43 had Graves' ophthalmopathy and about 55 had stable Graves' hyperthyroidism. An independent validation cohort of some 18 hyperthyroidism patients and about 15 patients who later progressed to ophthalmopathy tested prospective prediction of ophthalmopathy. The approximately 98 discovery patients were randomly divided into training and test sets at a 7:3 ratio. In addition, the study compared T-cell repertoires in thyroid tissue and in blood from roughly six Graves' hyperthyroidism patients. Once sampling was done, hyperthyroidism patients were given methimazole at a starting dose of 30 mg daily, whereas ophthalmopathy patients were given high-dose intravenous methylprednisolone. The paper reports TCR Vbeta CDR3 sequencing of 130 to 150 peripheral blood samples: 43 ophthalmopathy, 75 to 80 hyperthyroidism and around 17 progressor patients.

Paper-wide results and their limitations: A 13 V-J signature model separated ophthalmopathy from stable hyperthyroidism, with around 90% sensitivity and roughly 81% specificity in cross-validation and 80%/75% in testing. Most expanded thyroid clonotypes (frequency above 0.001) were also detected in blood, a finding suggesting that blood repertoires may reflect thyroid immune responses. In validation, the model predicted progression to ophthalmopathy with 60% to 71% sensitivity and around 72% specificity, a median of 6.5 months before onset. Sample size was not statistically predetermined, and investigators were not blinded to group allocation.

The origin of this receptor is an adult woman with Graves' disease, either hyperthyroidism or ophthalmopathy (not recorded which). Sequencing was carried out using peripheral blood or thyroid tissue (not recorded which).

The CDR3 reads CASTQYPGQHTEAFF. The bases read TGTGCCAGCACCCAATATCCTGGACAGCACACTGAAGCTTTCTTT. The chain employs TRBV7-2 and TRBJ1-1, with TRBD1 as a weak D call on 6 bases. From cysteine to phenylalanine, the CDR3 is 15 amino acids long. Only the CDR3 DNA is retained, 45 bases long and in frame from the first base. CDR1 and CDR2 (SGHTA, FQGNSA) derive from the germline V gene. Trimming removed 7 bases from V and 3 bases from J, leaving 18 bases between the germline ends.